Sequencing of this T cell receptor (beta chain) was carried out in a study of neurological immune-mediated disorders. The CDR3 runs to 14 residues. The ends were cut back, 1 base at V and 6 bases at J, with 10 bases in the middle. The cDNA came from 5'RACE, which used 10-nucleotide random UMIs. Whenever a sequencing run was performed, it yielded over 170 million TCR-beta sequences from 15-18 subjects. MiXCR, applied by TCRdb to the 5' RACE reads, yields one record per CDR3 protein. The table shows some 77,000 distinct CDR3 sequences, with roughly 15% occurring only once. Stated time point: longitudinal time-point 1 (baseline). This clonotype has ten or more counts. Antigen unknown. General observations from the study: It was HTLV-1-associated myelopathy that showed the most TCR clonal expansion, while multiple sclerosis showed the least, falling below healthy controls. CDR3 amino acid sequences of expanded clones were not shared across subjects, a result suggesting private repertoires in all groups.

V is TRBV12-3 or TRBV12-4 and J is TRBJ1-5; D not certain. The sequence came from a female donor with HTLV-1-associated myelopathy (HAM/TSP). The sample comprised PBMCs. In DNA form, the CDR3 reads TGTGCCAGCAGTTTAGGGGAATCCGGTCAGCCCCAGCATTTT. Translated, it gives CASSLGESGQPQHF.